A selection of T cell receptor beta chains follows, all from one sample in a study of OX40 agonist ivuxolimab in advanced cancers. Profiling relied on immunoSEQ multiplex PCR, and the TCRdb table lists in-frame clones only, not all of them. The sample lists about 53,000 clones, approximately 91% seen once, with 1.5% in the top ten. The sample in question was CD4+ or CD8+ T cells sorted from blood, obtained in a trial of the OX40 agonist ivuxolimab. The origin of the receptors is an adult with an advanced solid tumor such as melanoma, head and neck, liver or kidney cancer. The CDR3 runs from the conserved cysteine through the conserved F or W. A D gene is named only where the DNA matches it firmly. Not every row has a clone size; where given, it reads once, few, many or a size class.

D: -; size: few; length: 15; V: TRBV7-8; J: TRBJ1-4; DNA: TGTGCCAGCAGCTTACAGGGGCGAACTAATGAAAAACTGTTTTTT; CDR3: CASSLQGRTNEKLFF
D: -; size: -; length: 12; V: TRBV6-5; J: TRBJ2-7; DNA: TGTGCCAGCAGTACTCTCTCCTACGAGCAGTACTTC; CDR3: CASSTLSYEQYF
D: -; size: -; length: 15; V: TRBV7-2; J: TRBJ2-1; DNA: TGTGCCAGCAGCTTAGCGGGAGGAACCTACAATGAGCAGTTCTTC; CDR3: CASSLAGGTYNEQFF
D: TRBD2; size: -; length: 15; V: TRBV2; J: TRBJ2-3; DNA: TGTGCCAGCAGGCGGGCGCTAGCGGCTACAGATACGCAGTATTTT; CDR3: CASRRALAATDTQYF
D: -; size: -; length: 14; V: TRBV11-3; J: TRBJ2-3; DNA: TGTGCCAGCAGCCTACAGGGTAGCACAGATACGCAGTATTTT; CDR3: CASSLQGSTDTQYF
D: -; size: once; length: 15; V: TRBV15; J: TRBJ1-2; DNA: TGTGCCACCAGCAGAGACAGGGGCGGGGGCTATGGCTACACCTTC; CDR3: CATSRDRGGGYGYTF
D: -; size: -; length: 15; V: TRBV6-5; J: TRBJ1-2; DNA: TGTGCCAGCAGTCGGGCCTTCTCCGGGCCCTATGGCTACACCTTC; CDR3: CASSRAFSGPYGYTF
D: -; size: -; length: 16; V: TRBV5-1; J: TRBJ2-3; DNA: TGCGCCAGCAGCTGGGACGGTGGTGGTGGCACAGATACGCAGTATTTT; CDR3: CASSWDGGGGTDTQYF
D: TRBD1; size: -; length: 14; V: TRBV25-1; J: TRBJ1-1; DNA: TGTGCCAGCAGCCCGGGACAGGGGAACACTGAAGCTTTCTTT; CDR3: CASSPGQGNTEAFF
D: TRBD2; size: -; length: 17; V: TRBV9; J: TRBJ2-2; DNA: TGTGCCAGCAGCGTAAAATCGGGGGGAGGTAACACCGGGGAGCTGTTTTTT; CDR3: CASSVKSGGGNTGELFF
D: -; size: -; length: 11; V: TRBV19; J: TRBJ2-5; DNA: TGTGCCAGTAGTTTCCAAGAGACCCAGTACTTC; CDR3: CASSFQETQYF
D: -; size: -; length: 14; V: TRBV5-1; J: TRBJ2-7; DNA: TGCGCCAGCAGCTTGGAGGGGAGCTCCTACGAGCAGTACTTC; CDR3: CASSLEGSSYEQYF
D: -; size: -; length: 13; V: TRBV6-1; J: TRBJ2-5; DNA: TGTGCCAGCAGCAGGGTTCCGGGGGAGACCCAGTACTTC; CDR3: CASSRVPGETQYF
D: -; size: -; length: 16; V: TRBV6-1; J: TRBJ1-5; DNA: TGTGCCAGCAGTGAAACAGGCAGGGCGGGCAATCAGCCCCAGCATTTT; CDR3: CASSETGRAGNQPQHF
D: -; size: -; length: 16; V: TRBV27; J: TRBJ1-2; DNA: TGTGCCAGCAGTTTCACCGACTCACGGAGCAACTATGGCTACACCTTC; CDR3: CASSFTDSRSNYGYTF
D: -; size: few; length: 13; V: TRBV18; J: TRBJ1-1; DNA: TGTGCCAGCTCACCAGCCAGGGAGTCTGAAGCTTTCTTT; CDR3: CASSPARESEAFF
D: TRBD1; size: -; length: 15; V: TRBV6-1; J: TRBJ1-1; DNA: TGTGCCAGCAGTAAACCGGGACAGGGGGGGACTGAAGCTTTCTTT; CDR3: CASSKPGQGGTEAFF
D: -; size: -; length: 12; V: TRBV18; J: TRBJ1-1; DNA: TGTGCCAGCTCACGGCTCGACACTGAAGCTTTCTTT; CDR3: CASSRLDTEAFF
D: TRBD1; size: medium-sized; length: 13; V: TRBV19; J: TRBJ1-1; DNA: TGTGCCAGTAAGCGACAGGGGAACACTGAAGCTTTCTTT; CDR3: CASKRQGNTEAFF
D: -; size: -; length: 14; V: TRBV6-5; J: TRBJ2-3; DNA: TGTGCCAGCAGTTGGGGGGGCGGGACAGATACGCAGTATTTT; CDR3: CASSWGGGTDTQYF
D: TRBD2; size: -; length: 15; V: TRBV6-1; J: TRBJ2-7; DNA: TGTGCCAGCTCCAGCGGGAGTACGGCTAGCGACGAGCAGTACTTC; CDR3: CASSSGSTASDEQYF
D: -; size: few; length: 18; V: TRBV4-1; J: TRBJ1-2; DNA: TGCGCCAGCAGCCAGTTCAACTCCCCGGGCCCCGGCCCGTATGGCTACACCTTC; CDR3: CASSQFNSPGPGPYGYTF
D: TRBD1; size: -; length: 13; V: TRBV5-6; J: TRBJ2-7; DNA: TGTGCCAGCAGCCCGGGACAGGGCTCCGAGCAGTACTTC; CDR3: CASSPGQGSEQYF
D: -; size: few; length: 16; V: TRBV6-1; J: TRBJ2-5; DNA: TGTGCCAGCAGTGAAGTCCGGCGGGGTCTTCAAGAGACCCAGTACTTC; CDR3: CASSEVRRGLQETQYF
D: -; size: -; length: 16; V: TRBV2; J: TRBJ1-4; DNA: TGTGCCAGCACTCTCTGGTGGGCTACAACTAATGAAAAACTGTTTTTT; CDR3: CASTLWWATTNEKLFF
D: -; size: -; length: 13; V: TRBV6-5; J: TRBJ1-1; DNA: TGTGCCAGCAGTTACTGGATCGACACTGAAGCTTTCTTT; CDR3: CASSYWIDTEAFF
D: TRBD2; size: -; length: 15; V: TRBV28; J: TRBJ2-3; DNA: TGTGCCAGCAGTTTAACAGCGGGAGGAGGTGATACGCAGTATTTT; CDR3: CASSLTAGGGDTQYF
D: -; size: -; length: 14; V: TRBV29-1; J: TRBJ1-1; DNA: TGCAGCGTTGAAGGTCAGACCATGAACACTGAAGCTTTCTTT; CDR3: CSVEGQTMNTEAFF
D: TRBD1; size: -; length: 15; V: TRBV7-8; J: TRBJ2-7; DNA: TGTGCCAGCAGCGCCCGGGACAGGGACTCCTACGAGCAGTACTTC; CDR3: CASSARDRDSYEQYF
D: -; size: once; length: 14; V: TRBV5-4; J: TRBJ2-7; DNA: TGTGCCAGCAGCCGGGACGGAGCGTCCTACGAGCAGTACTTC; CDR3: CASSRDGASYEQYF
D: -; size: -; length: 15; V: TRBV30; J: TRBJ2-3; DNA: TGTGCCTGGAGTAGCGGAACAGGTTCGATAGATACGCAGTATTTT; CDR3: CAWSSGTGSIDTQYF
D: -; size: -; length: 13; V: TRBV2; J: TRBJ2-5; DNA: TGTGCCAGCAACGAGGTTCCCCGAGAGACCCAGTACTTC; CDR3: CASNEVPRETQYF
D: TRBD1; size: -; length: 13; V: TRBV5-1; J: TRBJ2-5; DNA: TGCGCCAGCAGCCCCACAGGGGCAGAGACCCAGTACTTC; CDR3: CASSPTGAETQYF
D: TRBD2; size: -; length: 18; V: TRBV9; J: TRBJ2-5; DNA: TGTGCCAGCAGCGTAGGGGCTAGCGGGTCCGGAGGGATTGAGACCCAGTACTTC; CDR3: CASSVGASGSGGIETQYF
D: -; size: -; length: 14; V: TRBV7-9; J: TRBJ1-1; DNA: TGTGCCAGCAGCTTAGGGGGGATGAACACTGAAGCTTTCTTT; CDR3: CASSLGGMNTEAFF
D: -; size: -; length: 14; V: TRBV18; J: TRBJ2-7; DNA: TGTGCCAGCTCCCGCCCAGGGAGCTCCTACGAGCAGTACTTC; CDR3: CASSRPGSSYEQYF
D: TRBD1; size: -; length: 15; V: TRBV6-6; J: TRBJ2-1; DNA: TGTGCCAGCAGTTACGTCCAGGGGGCGCGAAATGAGCAGTTCTTC; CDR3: CASSYVQGARNEQFF
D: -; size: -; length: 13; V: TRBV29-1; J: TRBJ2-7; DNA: TGCAGCGTTGACAGGAAGACCACCTACGAGCAGTACTTC; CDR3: CSVDRKTTYEQYF
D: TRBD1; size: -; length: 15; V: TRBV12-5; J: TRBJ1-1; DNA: TGTGCTAGTGGTTTATCCGGGACAGCGAACACTGAAGCTTTCTTT; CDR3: CASGLSGTANTEAFF
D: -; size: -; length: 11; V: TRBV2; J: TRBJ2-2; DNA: TGTGCCAGCAGATACACCGGGGAGCTGTTTTTT; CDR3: CASRYTGELFF
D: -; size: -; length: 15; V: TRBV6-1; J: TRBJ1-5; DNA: TGTGCCAGCAGTGAGTGGGGCCAGAGCGTTCAGCCCCAGCATTTT; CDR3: CASSEWGQSVQPQHF